This T cell receptor (beta chain) was sequenced in a study of OX40 agonist ivuxolimab in advanced cancers. This CDR3 is 16 amino acids long. V trimming: 5 bases; J trimming: 5 bases; junction bases outside the gene matches: 7. Per germline, CDR1 MNHEY and CDR2 SMNVEV (reference sequence). Study results and limitations: Doses of 0.1 to 3.0 mg/kg were accompanied by clonal expansion of CD4+ and CD8+ blood T cells by week 6. Among the lowest levels of clonal expansion were found in partial responders at 0.1-3.0 mg/kg. Some patients who did not respond also had low normalized T-cell clonal expansion.

In this sample, this clone turned up once. Antigen: not known. Assay: immunoSEQ multiplex PCR; the TCRdb copy retains only in-frame clones and omits some. The sample consists of almost 70,000 clones, 90% to 95% of them appearing once. This chain uses TRBV27 with TRBJ1-5, with 12 bases fitting TRBD1. The sample was CD4+ or CD8+ T cells sorted from blood, taken in a trial of the OX40 agonist ivuxolimab. The TCR sequence derives from an adult with an advanced solid tumor such as melanoma, head and neck, liver or kidney cancer. CDR3 sequence: CASSPPGTGGYQPQHF. The CDR3 nucleotides read TGTGCCAGCAGTCCCCCGGGGACAGGGGGCTATCAGCCCCAGCATTTT.